A selection of T cell receptor beta chains follows, all from one sample in a study of OX40 agonist ivuxolimab in advanced cancers. Clones were sequenced by immunoSEQ multiplex PCR, and TCRdb holds only the in-frame ones, with some missing. The data show more than 11,000 clones, approximately 80% seen once. The input for sequencing was CD4+ or CD8+ T cells sorted from blood, taken in a trial of the OX40 agonist ivuxolimab. The receptors originated from an adult with an advanced solid tumor such as melanoma, head and neck, liver or kidney cancer. Each CDR3 is given with its conserved first and last residue. The order of the fields is D gene, clone size, J gene, V gene, CDR3 protein, CDR3 DNA. A D gene is named only where the DNA matches it firmly. The listing skips clone size in some rows; elsewhere it reads once, few, many or a size class.

D: .; size: .; J: TRBJ2-5; V: TRBV5-4; CDR3: CASSVDERVETQYF; DNA: TGTGCCAGCAGCGTGGACGAGCGTGTGGAGACCCAGTACTTC
D: TRBD1; size: .; J: TRBJ1-2; V: TRBV28; CDR3: CASTIPGQAVNGYTF; DNA: TGTGCCAGCACCATTCCGGGACAGGCCGTTAATGGCTACACCTTC
D: .; size: few; J: TRBJ2-6; V: TRBV18; CDR3: CASSPQRTEFSGANVLTF; DNA: TGTGCCAGCTCACCACAACGGACAGAGTTCTCTGGGGCCAACGTCCTGACTTTC
D: .; size: .; J: TRBJ1-3; V: TRBV5-4; CDR3: CASSSGSGNTIYF; DNA: TGTGCCAGCAGCTCAGGTTCTGGAAACACCATATATTTT
D: .; size: .; J: TRBJ2-7; V: TRBV6-1; CDR3: CASSDGANPYEQYF; DNA: TGTGCCAGCAGTGATGGAGCGAACCCCTACGAGCAGTACTTC
D: .; size: few; J: TRBJ2-3; V: TRBV13; CDR3: CASSLGTSTDTQYF; DNA: TGTGCCAGCAGCTTGGGGACGTCCACAGATACGCAGTATTTT
D: TRBD1; size: once; J: TRBJ2-1; V: TRBV25-1; CDR3: CASSDRTGKNEQFF; DNA: TGTGCCAGCAGTGATAGGACAGGGAAGAATGAGCAGTTCTTC
D: .; size: .; J: TRBJ1-5; V: TRBV6-5; CDR3: CASSPRGSDGPQHF; DNA: TGTGCCAGCAGTCCTCGGGGAAGCGACGGGCCCCAGCATTTT
D: .; size: .; J: TRBJ1-1; V: TRBV7-9; CDR3: CASSLDVKTEAFF; DNA: TGTGCCAGCAGCTTAGACGTCAAGACTGAAGCTTTCTTT
D: .; size: few; J: TRBJ2-7; V: TRBV28; CDR3: CASSPGTLPYEQYF; DNA: TGTGCCAGCAGTCCCGGGACTCTCCCCTACGAGCAGTACTTC
D: TRBD1; size: .; J: TRBJ2-7; V: TRBV27; CDR3: CASSLEGTGIAYEQYF; DNA: TGTGCCAGCAGTTTAGAGGGGACAGGGATCGCCTACGAGCAGTACTTC
D: .; size: .; J: TRBJ2-2; V: TRBV7-3; CDR3: CASSPGTERAGELFF; DNA: TGTGCCAGCAGCCCCGGGACCGAGCGCGCCGGGGAGCTGTTTTTT
D: TRBD2; size: few; J: TRBJ2-1; V: TRBV10-1; CDR3: CASQEAGDDREQFF; DNA: TGCGCCAGCCAAGAAGCGGGAGACGATCGTGAGCAGTTCTTC
D: .; size: .; J: TRBJ1-2; V: TRBV29-1; CDR3: CSVETGENYGYTF; DNA: TGCAGCGTTGAGACAGGAGAGAACTATGGCTACACCTTC
D: TRBD2; size: .; J: TRBJ2-3; V: TRBV7-9; CDR3: CASSFWREGLDTQYF; DNA: TGTGCCAGCAGCTTTTGGCGGGAGGGCCTGGATACGCAGTATTTT
D: .; size: .; J: TRBJ1-2; V: TRBV7-9; CDR3: CASSFTGLSERYTF; DNA: TGTGCCAGCAGCTTCACGGGGCTTAGCGAGAGGTACACCTTC
D: TRBD2; size: .; J: TRBJ2-1; V: TRBV7-9; CDR3: CASSPKGTSSYNEQFF; DNA: TGTGCCAGCAGCCCCAAGGGGACTAGCTCTTACAATGAGCAGTTCTTC
D: .; size: once; J: TRBJ1-5; V: TRBV7-7; CDR3: CASSLEEGQPQHF; DNA: TGTGCTAGCAGCTTAGAAGAGGGTCAGCCCCAGCATTTT
D: TRBD1; size: .; J: TRBJ2-1; V: TRBV10-1; CDR3: CASPTGGVPMFF; DNA: TGCGCCAGCCCGACAGGGGGTGTTCCGATGTTCTTC
D: .; size: once; J: TRBJ2-1; V: TRBV5-5; CDR3: CASSEPGFNEQFF; DNA: TGTGCCAGCAGCGAGCCGGGATTCAATGAGCAGTTCTTC
D: .; size: .; J: TRBJ2-3; V: TRBV9; CDR3: CASSPSVSTDTQYF; DNA: TGTGCCAGCAGCCCCTCCGTTAGCACAGATACGCAGTATTTT